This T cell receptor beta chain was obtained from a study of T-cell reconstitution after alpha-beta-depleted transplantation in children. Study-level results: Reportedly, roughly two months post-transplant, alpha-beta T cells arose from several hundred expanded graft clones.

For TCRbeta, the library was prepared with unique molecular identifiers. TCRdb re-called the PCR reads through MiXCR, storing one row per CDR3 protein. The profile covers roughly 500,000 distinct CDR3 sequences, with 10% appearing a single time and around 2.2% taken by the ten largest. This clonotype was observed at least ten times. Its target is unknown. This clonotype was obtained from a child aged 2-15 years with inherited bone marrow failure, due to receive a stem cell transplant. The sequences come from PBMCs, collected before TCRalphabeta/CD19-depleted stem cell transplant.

The CDR3 sequence is CASSPRTSGSLNEQFF. CDR3 coding DNA: TGTGCCAGCAGCCCCCGGACTAGCGGGAGCCTAAATGAGCAGTTCTTC. The chain combines TRBV11-2 with TRBJ2-1, with 13 bases lining up with TRBD2. Trimming removed 5 bases from V and 7 bases from J; junction bases left unmatched: 8. The CDR3 spans 16 residues. The V gene's germline CDR1 is SGHAT and CDR2 FQNNGV.